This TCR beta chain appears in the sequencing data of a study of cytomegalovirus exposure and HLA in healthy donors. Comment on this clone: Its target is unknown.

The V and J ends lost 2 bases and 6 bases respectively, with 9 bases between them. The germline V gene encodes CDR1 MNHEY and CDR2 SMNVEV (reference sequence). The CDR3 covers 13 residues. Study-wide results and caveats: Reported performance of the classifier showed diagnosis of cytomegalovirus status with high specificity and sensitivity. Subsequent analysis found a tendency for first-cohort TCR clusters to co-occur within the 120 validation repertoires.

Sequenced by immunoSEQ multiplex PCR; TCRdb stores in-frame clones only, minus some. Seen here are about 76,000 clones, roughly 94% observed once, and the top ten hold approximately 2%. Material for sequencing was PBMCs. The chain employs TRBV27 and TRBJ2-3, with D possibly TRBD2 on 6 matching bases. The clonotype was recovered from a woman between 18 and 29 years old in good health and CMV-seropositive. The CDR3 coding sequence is TGTGCCAGCAGTTTAACTAGCTGGGATACGCAGTATTTT. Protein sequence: CASSLTSWDTQYF.